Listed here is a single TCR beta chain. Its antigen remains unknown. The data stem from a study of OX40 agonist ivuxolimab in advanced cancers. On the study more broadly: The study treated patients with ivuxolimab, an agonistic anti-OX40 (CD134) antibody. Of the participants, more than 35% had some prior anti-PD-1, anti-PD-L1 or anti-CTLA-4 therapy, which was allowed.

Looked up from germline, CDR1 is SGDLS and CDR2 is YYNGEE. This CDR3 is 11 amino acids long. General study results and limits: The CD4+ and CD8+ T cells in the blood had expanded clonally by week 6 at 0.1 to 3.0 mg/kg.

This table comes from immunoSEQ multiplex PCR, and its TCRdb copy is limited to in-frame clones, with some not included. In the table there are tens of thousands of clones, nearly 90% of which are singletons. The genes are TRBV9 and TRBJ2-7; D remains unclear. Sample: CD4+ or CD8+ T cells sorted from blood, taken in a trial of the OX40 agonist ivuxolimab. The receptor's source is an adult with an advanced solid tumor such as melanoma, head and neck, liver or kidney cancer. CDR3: CATRRHYEQYV. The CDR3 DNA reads TGTGCTACACGCCGACACTACGAGCAGTACGTC.